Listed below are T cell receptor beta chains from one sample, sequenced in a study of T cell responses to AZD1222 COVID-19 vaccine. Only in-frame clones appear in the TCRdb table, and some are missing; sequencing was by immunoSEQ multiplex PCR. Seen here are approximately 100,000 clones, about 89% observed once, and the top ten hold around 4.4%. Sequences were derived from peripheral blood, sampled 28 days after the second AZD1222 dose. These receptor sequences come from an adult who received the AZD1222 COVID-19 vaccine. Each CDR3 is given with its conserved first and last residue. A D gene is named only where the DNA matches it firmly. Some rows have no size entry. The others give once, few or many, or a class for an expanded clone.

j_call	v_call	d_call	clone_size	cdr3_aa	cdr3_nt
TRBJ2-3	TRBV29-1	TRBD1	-	CSVLDRAVVDTQYF	TGCAGCGTCCTTGACAGGGCGGTCGTGGATACGCAGTATTTT
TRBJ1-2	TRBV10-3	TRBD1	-	CAISDPGGDYGYTF	TGTGCCATCAGTGACCCAGGGGGCGACTATGGCTACACCTTC
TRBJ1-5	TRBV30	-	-	CACSQTDQPQHF	TGTGCCTGTTCCCAGACGGATCAGCCCCAGCATTTT
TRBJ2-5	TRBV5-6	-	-	CASSLEGRETQYF	TGTGCCAGCAGCTTGGAGGGCCGGGAGACCCAGTACTTC
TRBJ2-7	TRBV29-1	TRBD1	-	CSARTGRSYEQYF	TGCAGCGCCAGGACAGGTCGCTCCTACGAGCAGTACTTC
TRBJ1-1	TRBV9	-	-	CASSVGGAEAFF	TGTGCCAGCAGCGTAGGAGGCGCTGAAGCTTTCTTT
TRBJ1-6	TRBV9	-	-	CASSPVGNSPLHF	TGTGCCAGCAGCCCAGTGGGGAATTCACCCCTCCACTTT
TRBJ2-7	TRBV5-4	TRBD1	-	CASSPGQGVNYEQYF	TGTGCCAGCAGCCCGGGACAGGGGGTCAATTACGAGCAGTACTTC
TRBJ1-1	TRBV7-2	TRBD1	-	CASSFWGQGTTEAFF	TGTGCCAGCAGCTTTTGGGGACAGGGGACCACTGAAGCTTTCTTT
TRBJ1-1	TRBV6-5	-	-	CASSYPPGEAFF	TGTGCCAGCAGTTACCCCCCGGGGGAAGCTTTCTTT
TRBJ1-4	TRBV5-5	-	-	CASSPTVGWGEKLFF	TGTGCCAGCAGCCCAACTGTAGGGTGGGGGGAAAAACTGTTTTTT
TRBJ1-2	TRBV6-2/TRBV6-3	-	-	CASSPGHLGNYGYTF	TGTGCCAGCAGCCCGGGACACCTCGGTAACTATGGCTACACCTTC
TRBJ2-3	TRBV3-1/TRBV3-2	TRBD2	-	CASSQDGGGWNTQYF	TGTGCCAGCAGCCAAGATGGCGGGGGATGGAATACGCAGTATTTT
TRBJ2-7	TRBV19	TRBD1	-	CASSPRDRGSYEQYF	TGTGCCAGTAGTCCCCGGGACAGGGGTTCCTACGAGCAGTACTTC
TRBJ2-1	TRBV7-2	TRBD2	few	CASSVLAASYNEQFF	TGTGCCAGCAGCGTCCTAGCGGCCTCCTACAATGAGCAGTTCTTC
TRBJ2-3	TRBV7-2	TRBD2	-	CASSLHGGGNTDTQYF	TGTGCCAGCAGCTTACATGGCGGGGGGAACACAGATACGCAGTATTTT
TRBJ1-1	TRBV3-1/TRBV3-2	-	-	CASSQAGSSLINEAFF	TGTGCCAGCAGCCAAGCTGGCAGCTCTTTGATCAATGAAGCTTTCTTT
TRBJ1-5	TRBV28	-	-	CASSWAERKQPQHF	TGTGCCAGCAGTTGGGCAGAGCGCAAGCAGCCCCAGCATTTT
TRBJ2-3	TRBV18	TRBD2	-	CASSPNTASGEVDTQYF	TGTGCCAGCTCACCTAACACGGCTAGCGGGGAGGTAGATACGCAGTATTTT
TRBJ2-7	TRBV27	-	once	CASSLRHGHYEQYF	TGTGCCAGCAGTTTACGACACGGACACTACGAGCAGTACTTC
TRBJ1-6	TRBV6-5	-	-	CASSFTGNSPLHF	TGTGCCAGCAGTTTCACTGGGAATTCACCCCTCCACTTT
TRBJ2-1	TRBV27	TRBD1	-	CASSLIGGPGLNEQFF	TGTGCCAGCAGTTTAATAGGGGGCCCTGGTTTGAATGAGCAGTTCTTC
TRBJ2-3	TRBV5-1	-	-	CASSLGAGTSTDTQYF	TGCGCCAGCAGCTTGGGGGCCGGGACTAGCACAGATACGCAGTATTTT
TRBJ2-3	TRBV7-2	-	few	CASKTMGGRTDTQYF	TGTGCCAGCAAGACGATGGGGGGAAGAACAGATACGCAGTATTTT
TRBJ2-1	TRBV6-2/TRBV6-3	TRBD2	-	CASSYGAGAYNEQFF	TGTGCCAGCAGTTACGGAGCGGGAGCCTACAATGAGCAGTTCTTC
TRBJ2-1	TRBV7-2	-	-	CASSSSPAGSSYNEQFF	TGTGCCAGCAGCTCCTCGCCCGCAGGGAGCTCCTACAATGAGCAGTTCTTC
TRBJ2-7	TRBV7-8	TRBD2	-	CASSLESAGGPYEQYF	TGTGCCAGCAGCTTAGAATCGGCGGGGGGGCCCTACGAGCAGTACTTC
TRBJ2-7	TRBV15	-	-	CATSRDPLNEQYF	TGTGCCACCAGCAGAGACCCATTAAACGAGCAGTACTTC
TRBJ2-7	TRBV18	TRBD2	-	CASSTKLAGVSEQYF	TGTGCCAGCTCAACAAAACTAGCGGGAGTCTCCGAGCAGTACTTC
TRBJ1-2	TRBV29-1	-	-	CSVAWTDGYTF	TGCAGCGTTGCTTGGACAGATGGCTACACCTTC
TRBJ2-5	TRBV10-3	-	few	CAISESNSKETQYF	TGTGCCATCAGTGAGTCTAACTCCAAAGAGACCCAGTACTTC
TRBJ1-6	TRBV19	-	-	CASSFSQNSPLHF	TGTGCCAGTAGTTTCAGCCAGAATTCACCCCTCCACTTT
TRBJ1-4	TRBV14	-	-	CASSRRKGGEKLFF	TGTGCCAGCAGCCGCAGGAAGGGAGGCGAAAAACTGTTTTTT
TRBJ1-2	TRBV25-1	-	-	CASSEFGALSHYGYTF	TGTGCCAGCAGTGAATTCGGAGCTCTATCCCACTATGGCTACACCTTC
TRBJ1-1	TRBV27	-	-	CASSPPSTNTEAFF	TGTGCCAGCAGTCCACCATCCACGAACACTGAAGCTTTCTTT
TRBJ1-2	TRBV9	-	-	CASSGGAGYGYTF	TGTGCCAGCAGCGGGGGGGCCGGCTATGGCTACACCTTC
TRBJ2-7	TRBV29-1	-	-	CSAIAVSYEQYF	TGCAGCGCCATAGCGGTATCCTACGAGCAGTACTTC
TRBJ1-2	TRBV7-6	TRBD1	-	CASSRNLQGVNGYTF	TGTGCCAGCAGCCGCAATTTACAGGGGGTAAATGGCTACACCTTC
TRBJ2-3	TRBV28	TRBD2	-	CASSLRRGTPTQYF	TGTGCCAGCAGTTTACGGCGGGGGACCCCAACGCAGTATTTT
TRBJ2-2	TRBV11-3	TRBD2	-	CASSFGTSGRAGELFF	TGTGCCAGCAGCTTCGGGACTAGCGGGAGAGCCGGGGAGCTGTTTTTT
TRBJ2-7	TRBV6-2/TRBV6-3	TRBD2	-	CASSYSSGAGGTYEQYF	TGTGCCAGCAGTTACTCGAGCGGAGCGGGGGGAACCTACGAGCAGTACTTC
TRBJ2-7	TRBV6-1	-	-	CASSEAEVNEQYF	TGTGCCAGCAGTGAAGCGGAAGTAAACGAGCAGTACTTC
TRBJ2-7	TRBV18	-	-	CASSPGRGVWASYEQYF	TGTGCCAGCTCACCGGGGCGGGGAGTATGGGCCAGTTACGAGCAGTACTTC
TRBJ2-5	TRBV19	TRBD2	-	CASSIVAGGWYQETQYF	TGTGCCAGTAGTATAGTAGCGGGGGGCTGGTACCAAGAGACCCAGTACTTC
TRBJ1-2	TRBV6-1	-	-	CASSEPTTDFYGYTF	TGTGCCAGCAGTGAACCAACCACAGATTTCTATGGCTACACCTTC
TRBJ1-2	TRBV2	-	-	CASSEADSPGSYTF	TGTGCCAGCAGTGAAGCGGACAGTCCCGGTAGCTACACCTTC
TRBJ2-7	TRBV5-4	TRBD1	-	CASSSPPGQGHYEQYF	TGTGCCAGCAGCTCACCTCCGGGACAGGGGCACTACGAGCAGTACTTC
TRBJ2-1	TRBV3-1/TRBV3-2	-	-	CASSQLGDFNNEQFF	TGTGCCAGCAGCCAACTTGGAGACTTTAACAATGAGCAGTTCTTC
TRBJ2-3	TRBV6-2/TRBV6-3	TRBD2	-	CASSYEGLGLDTQYF	TGTGCCAGCAGTTACGAAGGACTAGGATTAGATACGCAGTATTTT
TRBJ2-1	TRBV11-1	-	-	CASSSGLRDLNEQFF	TGTGCCAGCAGCTCGGGACTCCGAGACCTTAATGAGCAGTTCTTC
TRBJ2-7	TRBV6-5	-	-	CASSRPRNEQYF	TGTGCCAGCAGTCGACCCCGGAACGAGCAGTACTTC
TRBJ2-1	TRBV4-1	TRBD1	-	CASSPRAGTVYNEQFF	TGCGCCAGCAGCCCGAGGGCCGGGACAGTTTACAATGAGCAGTTCTTC
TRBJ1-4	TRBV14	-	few	CASSRYLGGDEKLFF	TGTGCCAGCAGCCGGTATTTGGGGGGAGATGAAAAACTGTTTTTT
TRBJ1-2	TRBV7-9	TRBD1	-	CASSTGQAHYGYTF	TGTGCCAGCAGCACCGGACAGGCCCACTATGGCTACACCTTC
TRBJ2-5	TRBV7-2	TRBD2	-	CASSALAGGRETQYF	TGTGCCAGCAGCGCCCTAGCGGGGGGGCGGGAGACCCAGTACTTC